The 3 T cell receptor beta chains in this list originate from one sample, sequenced in a study of glioma-infiltrating T cells. Amplification of TCR alpha and beta CDR3 regions from RNA used iRepertoire nested multiplex PCR. TCRdb independently ran MiXCR on the multiplex PCR reads; one entry per CDR3 protein. The data hold about 110,000 distinct CDR3 sequences, with about 25% observed a single time. Sequenced input: glioma tissue, nonneoplastic brain tissue, or PBMCs (not recorded which). The receptor source for this set is a human donor with low-grade glioma or glioblastoma, undergoing nonglioma brain surgery, or in good health (not recorded which).

About this clonotype itself: This may be a read error: a much more frequent sequence differs by one nucleotide. The V gene is TRBV19, the J gene TRBJ2-1, with TRBD2 matching over 8 bases. Per the germline V gene, CDR1 is LNHDA and CDR2 is SQIVND (reference sequence). The CDR3 spans 16 residues. CDR3 loop: CASTLSLAVSYDEQFF. The CDR3 nucleotides read TGTGCCAGTACTCTATCACTAGCGGTCTCCTACGATGAGCAGTTCTTC.

Points on this clonotype: This may be a read error, as it is one base from a much larger clone. The chain uses TRBV6-4 and TRBJ2-2; D uncertain. The CDR3 runs 13 residues. Germline V gene data show CDR1 as MRHNA and CDR2 as SNTAGT. This CDR3 reads CTSSDRWAGELFF. The CDR3 bases are TGTACCAGCAGTGACCGGTGGGCCGGGGAGCTGTTTTTT.

At least ten counts were recorded for this clonotype. The chain couples TRBV14 to TRBJ1-5; no firm D call. Germline loops: CDR1 SGHDN, CDR2 FVKESK. This CDR3 contains 13 residues. V lost 3 bases and J lost 1, with 4 bases in between. CDR3 coding DNA: TGTGCCAGCAGCCAGAACAGCAATCAGCCCCAGCATTTT. Protein product: CASSQNSNQPQHF.